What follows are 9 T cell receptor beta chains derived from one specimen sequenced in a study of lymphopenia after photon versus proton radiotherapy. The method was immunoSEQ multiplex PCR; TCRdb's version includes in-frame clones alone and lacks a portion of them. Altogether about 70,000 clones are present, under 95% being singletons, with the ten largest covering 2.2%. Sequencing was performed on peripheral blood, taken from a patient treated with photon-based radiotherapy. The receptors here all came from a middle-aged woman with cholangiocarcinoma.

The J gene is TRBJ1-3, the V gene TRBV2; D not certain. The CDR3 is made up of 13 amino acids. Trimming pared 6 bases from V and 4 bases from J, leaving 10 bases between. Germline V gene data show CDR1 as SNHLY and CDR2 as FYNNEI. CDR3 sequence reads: CASRITPGNTIYF. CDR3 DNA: TGTGCCAGCAGGATTACCCCAGGAAACACCATATATTTT.

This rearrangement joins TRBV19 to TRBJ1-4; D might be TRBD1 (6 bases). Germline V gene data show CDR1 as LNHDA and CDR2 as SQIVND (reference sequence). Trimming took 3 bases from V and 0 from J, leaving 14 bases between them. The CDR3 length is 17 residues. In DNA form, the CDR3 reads TGTGCCAGTAGTATTTCGGGCAGGGGAACAACTAATGAAAAACTGTTTTTT. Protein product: CASSISGRGTTNEKLFF. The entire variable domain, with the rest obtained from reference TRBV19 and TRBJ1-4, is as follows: DGGITQSPKYLFRKEGQNVTLSCEQNLNHDAMYWYRQDPGQGLRLIYYSQIVNDFQKGDIAEGYSVSREKKESFPLTVTSAQKNPTAFYLCASSISGRGTTNEKLFFGSGTQLSVL.

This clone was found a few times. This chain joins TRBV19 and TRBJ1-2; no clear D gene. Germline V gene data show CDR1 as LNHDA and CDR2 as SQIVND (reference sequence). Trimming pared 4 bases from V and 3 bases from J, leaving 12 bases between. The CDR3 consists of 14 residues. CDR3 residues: CASSNLQSHYGYTF. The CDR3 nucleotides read TGTGCCAGTAGTAACTTACAGAGCCACTATGGCTACACCTTC.

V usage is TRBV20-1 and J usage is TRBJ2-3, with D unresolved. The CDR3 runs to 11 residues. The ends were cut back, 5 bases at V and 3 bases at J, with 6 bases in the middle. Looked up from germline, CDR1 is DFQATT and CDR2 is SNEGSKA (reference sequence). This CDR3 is CSAWKTDTQYF. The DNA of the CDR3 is TGCAGTGCTTGGAAAACAGATACGCAGTATTTT.

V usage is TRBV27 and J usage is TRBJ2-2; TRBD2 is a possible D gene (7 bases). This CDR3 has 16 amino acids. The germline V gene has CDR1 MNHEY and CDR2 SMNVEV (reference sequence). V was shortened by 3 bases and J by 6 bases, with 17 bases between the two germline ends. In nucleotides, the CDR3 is TGTGCCAGCAGTTTGCGGGGGCTTAACTTGGCCGGGGAGCTGTTTTTT. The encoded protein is CASSLRGLNLAGELFF.

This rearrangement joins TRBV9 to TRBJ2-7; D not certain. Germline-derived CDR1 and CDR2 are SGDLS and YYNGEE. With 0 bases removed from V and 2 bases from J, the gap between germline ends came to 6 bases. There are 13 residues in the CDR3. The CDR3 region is CASSVAGAYEQYF. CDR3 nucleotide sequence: TGTGCCAGCAGCGTAGCAGGAGCCTACGAGCAGTACTTC. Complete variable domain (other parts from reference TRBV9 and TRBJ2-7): DSGVTQTPKHLITATGQRVTLRCSPRSGDLSVYWYQQSLDQGLQFLIQYYNGEERAKGNILERFSAQQFPDLHSELNLSSLELGDSALYFCASSVAGAYEQYFGPGTRLTVT.

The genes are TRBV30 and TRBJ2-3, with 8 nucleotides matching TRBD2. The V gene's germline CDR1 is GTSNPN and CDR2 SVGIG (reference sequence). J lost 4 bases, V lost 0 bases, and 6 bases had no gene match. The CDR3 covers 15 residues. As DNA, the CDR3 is TGTGCCTGGAGTGTAGGTAGCGGGGAGCCAGATACGCAGTATTTT. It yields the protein CAWSVGSGEPDTQYF.

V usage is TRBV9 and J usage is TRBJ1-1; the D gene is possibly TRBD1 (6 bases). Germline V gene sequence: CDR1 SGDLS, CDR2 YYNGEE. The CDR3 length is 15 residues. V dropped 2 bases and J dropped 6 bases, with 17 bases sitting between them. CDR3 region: CASSVETGRAAEAFF. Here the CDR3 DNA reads TGTGCCAGCAGCGTGGAAACAGGGAGAGCGGCTGAAGCTTTCTTT.

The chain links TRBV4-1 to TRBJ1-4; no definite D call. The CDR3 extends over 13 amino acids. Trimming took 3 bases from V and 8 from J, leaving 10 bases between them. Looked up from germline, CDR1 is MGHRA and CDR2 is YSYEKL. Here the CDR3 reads CASSQVVREKLFF. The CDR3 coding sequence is TGCGCCAGCAGCCAGGTAGTACGGGAAAAACTGTTTTTT.